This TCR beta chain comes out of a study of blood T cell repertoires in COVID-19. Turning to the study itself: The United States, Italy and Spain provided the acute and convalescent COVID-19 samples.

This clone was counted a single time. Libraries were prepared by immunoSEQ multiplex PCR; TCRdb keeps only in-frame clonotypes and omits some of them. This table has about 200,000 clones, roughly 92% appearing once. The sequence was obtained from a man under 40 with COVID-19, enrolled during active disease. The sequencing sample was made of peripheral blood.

CDR3 bases: TGTGCCAGCAGCTTGGCCATCGGACAGGAGGTAGTGAGCTCCTACGAGCAGTACTTC. Residues: CASSLAIGQEVVSSYEQYF. The chain has TRBV5-6 and TRBJ2-7, with 7 bases that match TRBD1. The V gene's germline CDR1 is SGHDT and CDR2 YYEEEE. Unmatched junction bases numbered 15, after V lost 0 bases and J lost 0 bases. The CDR3 extends over 19 amino acids.